These T cell receptor beta chains were read from a single sample in a study of blood T cell repertoires in COVID-19. The assay was immunoSEQ multiplex PCR, and TCRdb's table has in-frame clones only and misses some. The table includes around 150,000 clones, approximately 92% detected once. Sequenced input: peripheral blood. Receptors originate from a woman in her 50s with acute or convalescent COVID-19. The CDR3 runs from the conserved cysteine through the conserved F or W.

v_call,cdr3_length,cdr3_aa
TRBV9,16,CASSAQSGGSYNEQFF
TRBV7-2,13,CASSRGGAETQYF
TRBV30,18,CAWTKLTTFRDMNTEAFF
TRBV7-9,14,CASSLKGGSYEQYF
TRBV13,17,CASSSNSGKSSGNTIYF
TRBV13,13,CASSLNLADTQYF
TRBV3-1/TRBV3-2,17,CASSQLETGWSSGELFF
TRBV13,16,CASSLMTGPLDTEAFF
TRBV6-1,13,CASSEYQNEKLFF
TRBV27,16,CASSTSLAGSLYEQYF
TRBV30,14,CAYGREPSGNTIYF
TRBV5-1,17,CASLPTGIISGANVLTF
TRBV30,14,CAWSVGGTYNEQFF
TRBV15,15,CATSRGTVSYNEQFF
TRBV10-3,11,CATWDFSEAFF
TRBV19,15,CASSTSQGRNQPQHF
TRBV25-1,13,CASSEEGKTEAFF
TRBV19,16,CASSMLRGWRGTEAFF
TRBV11-2,15,CASSFFGGPSYGYTF
TRBV27,17,CASSLQPSSGGRDTQYF
TRBV21-1,20,CASRRRRRLAGVEAIYEQYF
TRBV2,14,CAVRRTGGVVNYTF
TRBV12-3/TRBV12-4,13,CASSLGRDYGYTF
TRBV19,14,CASSTAGTGNEQYF
TRBV11-2,14,CASSSLGGSYEQYF
TRBV6-5,13,CASRTDGGSEAFF
TRBV2,13,CASRGTGLETQYF
TRBV5-5,13,CASSVQGGDTIYF
TRBV6-1,12,CASSERGGPQHF